This TCR delta chain is drawn from a study of Vδ1+ human thymocytes. Sequences come from RNA converted to cDNA by reverse transcription. The CDR3 regions were amplified by multiplex PCR from V-gene primers to a constant-region primer. TCRdb redid clone calling on the multiplex PCR reads using CATT. This sample has about 55,000 delta-chain clones, with 15% to 20% found just once. Findings and limits, study-wide: Thymic TRG and TRD repertoires appeared highly polyclonal. Many TRG clonotypes were shared between donors; TRD repertoires were essentially private.

On this clone: The antigen remains undetermined.

V was clipped by 1 base and J by 4 bases, with 31 bases between them. This CDR3 is 21 amino acids long. Germline V gene data show CDR1 as TSWWSYY and CDR2 as QGS. Sequenced material: Vdelta1+ gamma-delta thymocytes from the thymus. This sample's subset: FACS-sorted CD3+ TCRalphabeta- TCRVdelta1+ TCRVdelta2- thymocytes. The gene calls are TRDV1 and TRDJ1, with D possibly being TRDD3 (6 bases). This TCR came from a boy under three years old who had congenital heart surgery. The CDR3 sequence: CALGEQGAPRTGSHQGDKLIF. Here the CDR3 DNA reads TGTGCTCTTGGGGAACAAGGAGCTCCTCGTACTGGGTCGCATCAGGGCGATAAACTCATCTTT.